What follows describes a single T cell receptor beta chain. The antigen is undetermined. With 1 base removed from V and 3 bases from J, the gap between germline ends came to 7 bases. CDR3 length: 13 residues. Germline-derived CDR1 and CDR2 are SGHVS and FNYEAQ. This sample is part of a study of cytomegalovirus exposure and HLA in healthy donors. 13 Jbeta primers and 60 Vbeta primers were used for the PCR. Using immunoSEQ multiplex PCR, the repertoire was profiled, and TCRdb retains in-frame clones only, with some absent. The sample records 200,000 or so clones, 82% being singletons. Study observations and caveats: In a later analysis, a missense DCLRE1C variant was linked to TCR beta V- and J-gene trimming. What TCR beta sequences reportedly achieved was accurate prediction of HLA-A and HLA-B alleles in most subjects. Apart from CMV serostatus, no immune exposure information was available.

This chain links TRBV7-6 with TRBJ2-7, with D possibly being TRBD2 (5 bases). The sequenced sample was PBMCs. This clonotype originated in a middle-aged woman in good health and CMV-seronegative. CDR3 coding DNA: TGTGCCAGCAGCTTAGACGGGGACTACGAGCAGTACTTC. This translates into CASSLDGDYEQYF.